These T cell receptor beta chains were read from a single sample in a study of cytomegalovirus exposure and HLA in healthy donors. Repertoires were generated with immunoSEQ multiplex PCR, while TCRdb's copy carries only in-frame clones and drops some. In the table there are about 140,000 clones, more than 60% of which are singletons. The sequenced sample consisted of PBMCs. These receptors were collected from a woman in her forties or fifties in good health and CMV-seropositive. CDR3s include the opening cysteine and the closing phenylalanine or tryptophan. D genes are given only for firm matches. Clone size is shown for a subset of rows, as once, few, many or a class of expanded clone.

D	size	J	V	DNA	CDR3
NA	NA	TRBJ2-3	TRBV4-1	TGCGCCAGCAGCCAAGGGGGCCCGTATGGTACGCAGTATTTT	CASSQGGPYGTQYF
NA	NA	TRBJ2-7	TRBV7-2	TGTGCCAGCAGCTTAAGCGTTATAAGCTCCTACGAGCAGTACTTC	CASSLSVISSYEQYF
NA	NA	TRBJ1-1	TRBV4-3	TGCGCCAGCAGCCAAGTGATAACTAACACTGAAGCTTTCTTT	CASSQVITNTEAFF
NA	NA	TRBJ2-1	TRBV5-6	TGTGCCAGCAGCTTGACAGGGATGGACGATGAGCAGTTCTTC	CASSLTGMDDEQFF
TRBD1	NA	TRBJ2-7	TRBV30	TGTGCCGGACAGGGAGCCTACGAGCAGTACTTC	CAGQGAYEQYF
TRBD1	NA	TRBJ1-4	TRBV6-6	TGTGCCAGCAGTTACGATGGACAGGGGGGCGAAAAACTGTTTTTT	CASSYDGQGGEKLFF
NA	NA	TRBJ2-4	TRBV7-9	TGTGCCAGCAGCTCCGACAGGACCAAAAACATTCAGTACTTC	CASSSDRTKNIQYF
NA	NA	TRBJ1-5	TRBV11-2	TGTGCCAGCAGCTTAGTGGGGCCAGTAGGTCAGCCCCAGCATTTT	CASSLVGPVGQPQHF
TRBD1	NA	TRBJ1-1	TRBV29-1	TGCAGCGTGGCCGGGACAGGGTCCCCAAACACTGAAGCTTTCTTT	CSVAGTGSPNTEAFF
NA	few	TRBJ1-2	TRBV4-3	TGCGCCAGCAGCCAAGGGTGGCCGGAGGGCTATGGCTACACCTTC	CASSQGWPEGYGYTF
NA	NA	TRBJ2-5	TRBV9	TGTGCCAGCAGCGTAGCTGGGGCCGAGACCCAGTACTTC	CASSVAGAETQYF
NA	NA	TRBJ2-3	TRBV7-2	TGTGCCAGCAGCGTAGACAGCTATACGCAGTATTTT	CASSVDSYTQYF
TRBD2	NA	TRBJ2-5	TRBV27	TGTGCCAGCAGTGAGCGGGGCCTAGGGGAGACCCAGTACTTC	CASSERGLGETQYF
NA	NA	TRBJ1-1	TRBV5-5	TGTGCCAGCAGTCGACAGGTGGGCACTGAAGCTTTCTTT	CASSRQVGTEAFF
NA	few	TRBJ1-2	TRBV7-7	TGTGCTACGGTCTATGGCTACACCTTC	CATVYGYTF
NA	NA	TRBJ1-5	TRBV5-8	TGTGCCAGCAGCGCTGAGGGTTTTAGCAATCAGCCCCAGCATTTT	CASSAEGFSNQPQHF
TRBD1	NA	TRBJ1-2	TRBV7-9	TGTGCCAGCAGCTCCCAGGGGGCGTCTAACTATGGCTACACCTTC	CASSSQGASNYGYTF
NA	NA	TRBJ1-1	TRBV28	TGTGCCACCGGGTTAGGCGTCACTGAAGCTTTCTTT	CATGLGVTEAFF
NA	NA	TRBJ1-5	TRBV15	TGTGCCACCAGCAGAGACAGTAATAGCAATCAGCCCCAGCATTTT	CATSRDSNSNQPQHF
TRBD1	NA	TRBJ2-2	TRBV28	TGTGCCAGCAGTCGACCCAGGGGGTCCACCGGGGAGCTGTTTTTT	CASSRPRGSTGELFF
NA	NA	TRBJ1-2	TRBV23-1	TGCGCCAGCATACCGACAGTCCACTATGGCTACACCTTC	CASIPTVHYGYTF
NA	NA	TRBJ2-7	TRBV7-3	TGTGCCAGCAGCTTATTAGGCGGGGAGTCCTACGAGCAGTACTTC	CASSLLGGESYEQYF
TRBD2	NA	TRBJ2-5	TRBV27	TGTGCCAGCAGTTCCCTGGGACTAGCGGAGACCCAGTACTTC	CASSSLGLAETQYF
NA	NA	TRBJ2-7	TRBV18	TGTGCCAGCTCACCAGAGCACGAGCAGTACTTC	CASSPEHEQYF
NA	NA	TRBJ2-4	TRBV11-2	TGTGCCAGCAGCTTAGTCCACAGGGCGGCCAAAAACATTCAGTACTTC	CASSLVHRAAKNIQYF
TRBD1	NA	TRBJ1-1	TRBV11-2	TGTGCCAGCAGCTTAGGAGGGGGCAGGGCTGAAGCTTTCTTT	CASSLGGGRAEAFF
TRBD1	once	TRBJ1-1	TRBV7-3	TGTGCCAGCAGCCCCTATGGGGGGACAGGGGGCACTGAAGCTTTCTTT	CASSPYGGTGGTEAFF
NA	once	TRBJ2-2	TRBV5-6	TGTGCCAGCAGCTTGCCCGTGAAGCTGTACACCGGGGAGCTGTTTTTT	CASSLPVKLYTGELFF
TRBD2	NA	TRBJ2-1	TRBV11-1	TGTGCCAGCAGCCCGGCAAGCCAGCGGGGGCGCGGCAATGAGCAGTTCTTC	CASSPASQRGRGNEQFF
NA	NA	TRBJ1-3	TRBV7-9	TGTGCCAGCATTCCCGGTAGATCCGGAAACACCATATATTTT	CASIPGRSGNTIYF
NA	NA	TRBJ2-3	TRBV10-1	TGCGCCAGCATGAAGGGACATAGCACAGATACGCAGTATTTT	CASMKGHSTDTQYF
NA	NA	TRBJ2-3	TRBV6-5	TGTGCCAGCAGTACCCTACAGGGATACACAGATACGCAGTATTTT	CASSTLQGYTDTQYF
NA	few	TRBJ2-6	TRBV6-1	TGTGCCAGCAGTGAAGGAGACGGGTCTGGGGCCAACGTCCTGACTTTC	CASSEGDGSGANVLTF
TRBD1	NA	TRBJ1-2	TRBV28	TGTGCCAGCAGTCCGATAGGGGCAGGGGGAAGGGGCTACACCTTC	CASSPIGAGGRGYTF
TRBD1	NA	TRBJ1-2	TRBV7-6	TGTGCCAGCAGCGCCCGACAGGGGGCTCGCCCCTACACCTTC	CASSARQGARPYTF